These 5 T cell receptor beta chains were all obtained from the same sample, sequenced in a study of cytomegalovirus exposure and HLA in healthy donors. Primers included in the PCR were 60 Vbeta and 13 Jbeta primers. Measured with immunoSEQ multiplex PCR; TCRdb has only the in-frame clones, and not every one. The sample has about 140,000 clones, around 73% seen once; the top ten hold around 1.5%. Sequenced sample: PBMCs. The receptors derive from a female donor in good health and CMV-seronegative.

There are a few counts of this clone. The J gene is TRBJ1-1, the V gene TRBV7-3; 9 bases are a match to TRBD1. V was pared by 5 bases and J by 4 bases, with 5 bases of the junction left unmatched. CDR3 length equals 14 residues. The germline V gene encodes CDR1 SGHTA and CDR2 FQGTGA. DNA for the CDR3: TGTGCCAGCAGCCTAAGACAGGGGGGCACTGAAGCTTTCTTT. Residues: CASSLRQGGTEAFF.

The V and J genes are TRBV5-4 and TRBJ2-5; possible D gene TRBD2, 5 bases. CDR3 length: 12 amino acids. V was cut by 0 bases and J by 5 bases, with 5 bases left in between. Germline-derived CDR1 and CDR2 are SGHNT and YYREEE (reference sequence). The CDR3 loop reads CASSLAGETQYF. Written as DNA, the CDR3 is TGTGCCAGCAGCTTGGCGGGGGAGACCCAGTACTTC. Based on the CDR3 plus reference TRBV5-4 and TRBJ2-5, the full variable domain is ETGVTQSPTHLIKTRGQQVTLRCSSQSGHNTVSWYQQALGQGPQFIFQYYREEENGRGNFPPRFSGLQFPNYSSELNVNALELDDSALYLCASSLAGETQYFGPGTRLLVL.

This clone was observed a few times. J is TRBJ1-1 and V is TRBV13; D remains ambiguous. V lost 2 bases, J lost 8 bases, and 9 bases lay in between. This CDR3 has 12 amino acids. Germline V gene data show CDR1 as PRHDT and CDR2 as FYEKMQ (reference sequence). In DNA, the CDR3 is TGTGCCAGCAGCTTACGCAGAGGCGAAGCTTTCTTT. This codes for CASSLRRGEAFF.

The gene calls are TRBV19 and TRBJ1-1; maybe TRBD1 (6 bases). Trimming cost V 3 bases and J 4 bases, with 18 bases left between them. This CDR3 has 16 amino acids. CDR1 and CDR2 (germline): LNHDA, SQIVND (reference sequence). The CDR3 is CASSIEQGRVATEAFF. CDR3 sequence (DNA): TGTGCCAGTAGTATCGAACAGGGAAGGGTGGCCACTGAAGCTTTCTTT.

This chain connects TRBV2 to TRBJ2-5; the D gene is possibly TRBD1 (5 bases). Matching the DNA end better, TRBJ2-7 makes the J call doubtful. The CDR3 spans 17 residues. In germline, CDR1 is SNHLY, CDR2 FYNNEI. The CDR3 sequence: CASKPWPQETNSYEQYF. CDR3 in DNA: TGTGCCAGCAAACCGTGGCCACAGGAAACGAACTCCTACGAGCAGTACTTC.